These 2 T cell receptor beta chains originate from one sample sequenced in a study of human T cells and chemical hapten exposure. From the RACE reads, TCRdb called clonotypes with MiXCR, one entry per CDR3 protein. The sample lists fewer than 85,000 distinct CDR3 sequences; 11% were seen once. Time point reported: patch test 2, 6 weeks after DPC sensitization. The treatment here: therapeutic diphenylcyclopropenone sensitization with weekly scalp DPC. The material sequenced was whole blood, taken in connection with sensitization to the hapten diphenylcyclopropenone (DPC). The receptors stem from a man in his late teens or twenties with alopecia areata. Some clones in this sample may be carry-over from other donors' samples.

This clonotype was seen more than once but under ten times. The J gene is TRBJ1-6, the V gene TRBV5-8; 11 positions agree with TRBD1. From germline, CDR1 is SGHTS and CDR2 YDEGEE. The CDR3 loop spans 17 amino acids. Unmatched junction bases numbered 5, after V lost 5 bases and J lost 1 base. CDR3 in DNA: TGTGCCAGCAGTTCGGGACAGGGGGTGTCCTATAATTCACCCCTCCACTTT. It translates to CASSSGQGVSYNSPLHF.

The rearrangement links TRBV7-2 to TRBJ2-3; D is possibly TRBD1 (6 bases). V was clipped by 2 bases and J by 0 bases, with 9 bases between them. CDR3 length: 15 amino acids. The germline V gene encodes CDR1 SGHTA and CDR2 FQGNSA. CDR3 sequence reads: CASSLTGQSTDTQYF. In DNA form, the CDR3 reads TGTGCCAGCAGCTTAACTGGACAGAGCACAGATACGCAGTATTTT.